This TCR beta chain was identified during a study of blood T cell repertoires in COVID-19. In the original processing: Using reference gene primer amplification, nucleated cell counts were estimated. Data came from immunoSEQ multiplex PCR; TCRdb stores just in-frame clones and leaves some out. D and trimming were read from the DNA, whereas the V and J calls and clone size are those reported in that table. The data show roughly 120,000 clones, approximately 84% seen once. CDR3 length: 15 residues. The germline V and J ends were trimmed by 5 bases and 2 bases, with 13 bases remaining between them. Germline lookup yields CDR1 SGHTA and CDR2 FQGNSA.

This rearrangement joins TRBV7-2 to TRBJ1-5, with no clear D. This receptor was identified in a man aged 70 or older with active or convalescent COVID-19. Source material: peripheral blood. The CDR3 DNA reads TGTGCCAGCAGCGCCTTCGGGGATGGCAATCAGCCCCAGCATTTT. Amino acid sequence: CASSAFGDGNQPQHF.